These T cell receptor beta chains were read from a single sample in a study of blood T cell repertoires in COVID-19. Using immunoSEQ multiplex PCR, the repertoire was profiled, and TCRdb retains in-frame clones only, with some absent. This table has some 60,000 clones, approximately 80% appearing once. The specimen was peripheral blood. The receptor source for this set is a woman aged 80 or over with active or convalescent COVID-19. The CDR3 runs from the conserved cysteine through the conserved F or W. The D gene is left open where the match is weak. Some rows have no size entry. The others give once, few or many, or a class for an expanded clone.

TRBJ2-5	TRBV10-3	-	-	CAISESAAGHRETQYF	TGTGCCATCAGTGAGAGCGCCGCGGGTCATCGAGAGACCCAGTACTTC
TRBJ1-5	TRBV2	-	-	CASSGGRGPHQPQHF	TGTGCCAGCAGTGGAGGCAGAGGGCCTCATCAGCCCCAGCATTTT
TRBJ2-7	TRBV7-9	-	-	CASSQGAAEYEQYF	TGTGCCAGCAGCCAGGGCGCGGCTGAGTACGAGCAGTACTTC
TRBJ1-3	TRBV4-2	-	TRBD1	CASSHEQGAGNTIYF	TGTGCCAGCAGCCACGAACAGGGGGCTGGAAACACCATATATTTT
TRBJ1-5	TRBV4-3	-	TRBD1	CASSQDLPGQGLGQPQHF	TGCGCCAGCAGCCAAGATTTGCCGGGACAGGGGCTTGGTCAGCCCCAGCATTTT
TRBJ1-1	TRBV5-1	-	TRBD1	CASSLGQGGGNTEAFF	TGCGCCAGCAGCTTGGGACAGGGGGGAGGGAACACTGAAGCTTTCTTT
TRBJ1-5	TRBV28	few	-	CASSLPLQGGVHQPQHF	TGTGCCAGCAGTTTACCTCTGCAGGGAGGGGTTCATCAGCCCCAGCATTTT
TRBJ2-5	TRBV7-9	few	-	CASMGTRGAPRHGETQYF	TGTGCCAGCATGGGTACTCGCGGGGCCCCCCGCCACGGAGAGACCCAGTACTTC
TRBJ2-7	TRBV10-2	few	TRBD1	CASSEGDRGHYEQYF	TGCGCCAGCAGTGAGGGGGACAGGGGGCACTACGAGCAGTACTTC
TRBJ2-5	TRBV7-9	-	-	CASSRAGQETQYF	TGTGCCAGCAGCCGGGCAGGGCAAGAGACCCAGTACTTC
TRBJ2-1	TRBV18	few	-	CASSPKDGGEQFF	TGTGCCAGCTCACCCAAAGACGGCGGTGAGCAGTTCTTC
TRBJ2-5	TRBV6-1	-	TRBD2	CASSELAGEETQYF	TGTGCCAGCAGTGAACTAGCGGGGGAAGAGACCCAGTACTTC
TRBJ1-4	TRBV7-9	-	TRBD1	CASSLDRDRGHQLFF	TGTGCCAGCAGCTTAGACCGGGACAGGGGGCATCAACTGTTTTTT
TRBJ2-7	TRBV7-9	once	TRBD1	CASSPGTGTYEQYF	TGTGCCAGCAGCCCCGGGACAGGAACCTACGAGCAGTACTTC
TRBJ2-2	TRBV5-6	-	TRBD2	CASSSWTSGGAGELFF	TGTGCCAGCAGCTCTTGGACTAGCGGGGGGGCCGGGGAGCTGTTTTTT
TRBJ1-4	TRBV10-1	-	TRBD1	CASSQDRGNNEKLFF	TGCGCCAGCAGCCAGGACAGGGGGAATAATGAAAAACTGTTTTTT
TRBJ2-7	TRBV6-6	-	TRBD1	CASRAPGDRVYEQYF	TGTGCCAGCAGGGCACCGGGGGACAGGGTCTACGAGCAGTACTTC
TRBJ1-6	TRBV19	-	-	CASSIVLHMDSPLHF	TGTGCCAGTAGTATAGTACTGCATATGGATTCACCCCTCCACTTT
TRBJ1-2	TRBV11-2	-	-	CASRAGAHGYTF	TGTGCCAGCAGAGCGGGGGCGCATGGCTACACCTTC
TRBJ2-5	TRBV27	-	TRBD2	CASSFSSGGSQETQYF	TGTGCCAGCAGTTTTTCTAGCGGGGGGTCTCAGGAGACCCAGTACTTC
TRBJ1-5	TRBV15	-	TRBD1	CATSRDRGQPQHF	TGTGCCACCAGCCGGGACAGGGGTCAGCCCCAGCATTTT
TRBJ1-4	TRBV10-3	many	-	CAISESAGEANEKLFF	TGTGCCATCAGTGAGTCGGCGGGGGAGGCTAATGAAAAACTGTTTTTT
TRBJ2-1	TRBV2	once	-	CASSPGGNEQFF	TGTGCCAGCAGCCCCGGGGGCAATGAGCAGTTCTTC
TRBJ2-1	TRBV10-3	few	TRBD1	CAITPGQGFYEQFF	TGTGCCATCACTCCGGGACAGGGATTCTATGAGCAGTTCTTC
TRBJ1-6	TRBV7-2	-	-	CASSPGQSSYNSPLHF	TGTGCCAGCAGCCCTGGACAGAGCTCCTATAATTCACCCCTCCACTTT
TRBJ2-3	TRBV5-4	-	TRBD2	CASSPGGGTDTQYF	TGTGCCAGCAGTCCAGGCGGGGGGACAGATACGCAGTATTTT
TRBJ2-7	TRBV29-1	few	TRBD1	CSVETGLSYEQYF	TGCAGCGTGGAGACAGGGCTCTCCTACGAGCAGTACTTC
TRBJ1-3	TRBV4-1	-	-	CASSQADSLSGNTIYF	TGCGCCAGCAGCCAAGCCGACAGCCTCTCTGGAAACACCATATATTTT
TRBJ1-5	TRBV10-3	-	TRBD1	CATTPSGGSYSNQPQHF	TGTGCCACCACTCCTTCAGGGGGCTCTTATAGCAATCAGCCCCAGCATTTT
TRBJ1-1	TRBV19	-	-	CASTKSGQNTEAFF	TGTGCCAGTACAAAATCCGGACAGAACACTGAAGCTTTCTTT
TRBJ2-3	TRBV29-1	-	-	CSVGGDTQYF	TGCAGCGTCGGGGGAGATACGCAGTATTTT
TRBJ2-5	TRBV4-3	-	TRBD1	CASSPGTGEETQYF	TGCGCCAGCAGCCCCGGGACAGGGGAAGAGACCCAGTACTTC
TRBJ1-6	TRBV6-5	-	TRBD1	CASSVGQGYSPLHF	TGTGCCAGCAGCGTGGGACAGGGGTATTCACCCCTCCACTTT
TRBJ2-3	TRBV6-2/TRBV6-3	-	-	CASSGASVVGGTQYF	TGTGCCAGCAGTGGGGCTAGCGTCGTTGGGGGTACGCAGTATTTT
TRBJ1-4	TRBV7-2	-	-	CASSLAGGRYEKLFF	TGTGCCAGCAGCTTAGCGGGGGGGCGATATGAAAAACTGTTTTTT
TRBJ2-7	TRBV3-1/TRBV3-2	few	-	CASSQVRAEQYF	TGTGCCAGCAGCCAAGTCAGGGCCGAGCAGTACTTC
TRBJ1-5	TRBV4-1	-	-	CASSQEQDSNQPQHF	TGCGCCAGCAGCCAAGAGCAGGATAGCAATCAGCCCCAGCATTTT
TRBJ1-2	TRBV10-3	-	TRBD1	CAISVQTGGGGYTF	TGTGCCATCAGTGTACAGACAGGGGGTGGTGGCTACACCTTC
TRBJ2-2	TRBV24-1	-	-	CATSRLTGELFF	TGTGCCACCAGCAGACTCACCGGGGAGCTGTTTTTT
TRBJ1-4	TRBV7-9	-	-	CASSLSGPYGEKLFF	TGTGCCAGCAGCTTAAGCGGGCCATATGGTGAAAAACTGTTTTTT
TRBJ2-2	TRBV3-1/TRBV3-2	-	TRBD2	CATRVKGGLTGELFF	TGTGCCACCCGAGTGAAGGGAGGGCTCACCGGGGAGCTGTTTTTT
TRBJ1-6	TRBV7-3	-	-	CASSLNRAGSPLHF	TGTGCCAGCAGCTTAAACAGGGCTGGTTCACCCCTCCACTTT
TRBJ2-7	TRBV3-1/TRBV3-2	few	-	CASSQLRLGRAYEQYF	TGTGCCAGCAGCCAGCTACGCCTAGGCAGAGCCTACGAGCAGTACTTC
TRBJ2-7	TRBV28	-	-	CASTWGTQVYEQYF	TGTGCCAGCACCTGGGGTACACAGGTTTACGAGCAGTACTTC
TRBJ2-1	TRBV6-6	once	TRBD1	CASSTTGGRLSEQFF	TGTGCCAGCAGTACTACAGGGGGCAGGTTAAGTGAGCAGTTCTTC
TRBJ2-2	TRBV4-1	few	TRBD1	CASTRTGGAGELFF	TGCGCCAGCACCCGGACAGGGGGCGCCGGGGAGCTGTTTTTT
TRBJ1-1	TRBV23-1	-	-	CASSQNGPQTGLNTEAFF	TGCGCCAGCAGTCAAAACGGGCCCCAGACAGGTCTGAACACTGAAGCTTTCTTT
TRBJ2-7	TRBV6-2/TRBV6-3	-	TRBD1	CASSYEGRTGAYEQYF	TGTGCCAGCAGTTACGAGGGCCGGACAGGGGCGTACGAGCAGTACTTC
TRBJ1-2	TRBV9	-	-	CASSVDGGAGGNYGYTF	TGTGCCAGCAGCGTAGATGGAGGGGCCGGAGGTAACTATGGCTACACCTTC
TRBJ2-7	TRBV10-1	few	-	CASSDWGQDEQYF	TGCGCCAGCAGTGACTGGGGGCAGGACGAGCAGTACTTC